These 3 T cell receptor beta chains were sequenced from one sample in a study of T cell clones after liver transplantation. This table comes from immunoSEQ multiplex PCR, and its TCRdb copy is limited to in-frame clones, with some not included. The sample consists of about 70,000 clones, 80% of them appearing once. The sequencing used CD4+ T cells from blood, collected 12 months after liver transplant. The origin of the receptors is a human patient who received a liver transplant. Some T cells may arise from the graft donor.

The chain couples TRBV6-6 to TRBJ1-2, with 7 nucleotides matching TRBD1. Trimming cost V 5 bases and J 4 bases; bases outside gene matches: 7. CDR3 length: 14 amino acids. Germline loops: CDR1 MNHNY, CDR2 SVGAGI (reference sequence). The CDR3 bases are TGTGCCAGCAGTCCTACGGGACAGTCCTATGGCTACACCTTC. Its protein product is CASSPTGQSYGYTF.

To note about this clone: Sequence at one end of the junction differs from germline and may be a read error. The sample carries other DNA sequences with the same CDR3. The chain couples TRBV6-6 to TRBJ2-7; 7 positions match TRBD1. CDR1 is MNHNY, CDR2 SVGAGI, per germline (reference sequence). The CDR3 runs to 14 residues. The CDR3 region is CASSGTALSYEQYF. The CDR3, as DNA: TGTGCCAGCAGCGGGACAGCCCTCTCCTACGAGCAGTACTTT.

This clone was counted once. The chain employs TRBV19 and TRBJ1-1; weak D call: TRBD1 (5 bases). This CDR3 contains 15 residues. V was pared by 5 bases and J by 11 bases, with 24 bases between. Germline values: CDR1 LNHDA, CDR2 SQIVND (reference sequence). CDR3 in amino acids: CASSDYPLRGVKAFF. The CDR3 coding sequence is TGTGCCAGTAGTGATTACCCATTAAGGGGCGTGAAGGCTTTCTTT. Full variable domain (outside the CDR3, taken from reference TRBV19 and TRBJ1-1): DGGITQSPKYLFRKEGQNVTLSCEQNLNHDAMYWYRQDPGQGLRLIYYSQIVNDFQKGDIAEGYSVSREKKESFPLTVTSAQKNPTAFYLCASSDYPLRGVKAFFGQGTRLTVV.